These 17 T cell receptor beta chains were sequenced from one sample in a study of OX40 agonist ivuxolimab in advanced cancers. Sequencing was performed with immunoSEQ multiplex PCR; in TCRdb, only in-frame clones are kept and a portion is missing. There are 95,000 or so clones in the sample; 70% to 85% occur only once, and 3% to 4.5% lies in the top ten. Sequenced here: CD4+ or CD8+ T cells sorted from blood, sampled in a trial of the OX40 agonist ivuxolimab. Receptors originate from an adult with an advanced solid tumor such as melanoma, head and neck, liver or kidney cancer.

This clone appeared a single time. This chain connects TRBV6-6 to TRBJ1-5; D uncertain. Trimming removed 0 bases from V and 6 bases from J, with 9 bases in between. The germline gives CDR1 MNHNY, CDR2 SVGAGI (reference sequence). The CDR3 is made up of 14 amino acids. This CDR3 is CASSYSGPGQPQHF. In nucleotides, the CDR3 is TGTGCCAGCAGTTACTCTGGGCCAGGTCAGCCCCAGCATTTT.

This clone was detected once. Here the CDR3 reads CASRGTGVFTEAFF. DNA for the CDR3: TGTGCCAGCAGGGGGACAGGGGTTTTCACTGAAGCTTTCTTT. This rearrangement joins TRBV2 to TRBJ1-1, with 10 bases identical to TRBD1. With V trimmed by 6 bases and J by 4 bases, 5 bases remained unmatched. The CDR3 loop spans 14 amino acids. Looked up from germline, CDR1 is SNHLY and CDR2 is FYNNEI.

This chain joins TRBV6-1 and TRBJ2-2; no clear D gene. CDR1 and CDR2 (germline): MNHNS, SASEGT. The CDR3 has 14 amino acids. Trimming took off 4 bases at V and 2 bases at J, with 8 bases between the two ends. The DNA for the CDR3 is TGTGCCAGCAGTGGGTCCAGAAACACCGGGGAGCTGTTTTTT. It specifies CASSGSRNTGELFF.

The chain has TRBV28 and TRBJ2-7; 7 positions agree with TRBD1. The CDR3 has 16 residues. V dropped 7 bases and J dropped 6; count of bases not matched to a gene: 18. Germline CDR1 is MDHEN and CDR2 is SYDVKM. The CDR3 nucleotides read TGTGCCAGCACCCTGCGGGTGGGCAGGGGGTCTGGCGAGCAGTACTTC. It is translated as CASTLRVGRGSGEQYF.

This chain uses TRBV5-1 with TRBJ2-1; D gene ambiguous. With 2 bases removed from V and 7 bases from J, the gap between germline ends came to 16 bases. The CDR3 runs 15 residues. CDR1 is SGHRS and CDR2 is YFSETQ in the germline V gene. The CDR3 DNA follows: TGCGCCAGCAGCTTACTACCGGGCCATTCTAATGAGCAGTTCTTC. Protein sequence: CASSLLPGHSNEQFF. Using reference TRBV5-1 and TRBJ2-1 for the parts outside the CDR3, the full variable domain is KAGVTQTPRYLIKTRGQQVTLSCSPISGHRSVSWYQQTPGQGLQFLFEYFSETQRNKGNFPGRFSGRQFSNSRSEMNVSTLELGDSALYLCASSLLPGHSNEQFFGPGTRLTVL.

CDR3 nucleotides: TGTGCCAGCAGTGAACATCCGGACAGGGTGAATGAGCAGTTCTTC. Residues: CASSEHPDRVNEQFF. The chain employs TRBV6-4 and TRBJ2-1; 8 positions match TRBD1. The CDR3 contains 15 residues. CDR1 is MRHNA and CDR2 is SNTAGT in the germline V gene. V gave up 3 bases and J gave up 7 bases; unmatched junction bases: 8.

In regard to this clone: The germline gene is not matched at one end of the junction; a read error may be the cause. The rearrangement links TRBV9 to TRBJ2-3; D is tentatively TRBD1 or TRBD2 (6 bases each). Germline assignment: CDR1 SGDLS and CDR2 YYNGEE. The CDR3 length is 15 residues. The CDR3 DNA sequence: TGTGCCAGCAGCGGATTAAGGGGGGCCACACATACGCAGTATTTT. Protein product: CASSGLRGATHTQYF. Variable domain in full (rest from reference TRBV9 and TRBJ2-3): DSGVTQTPKHLITATGQRVTLRCSPRSGDLSVYWYQQSLDQGLQFLIQYYNGEERAKGNILERFSAQQFPDLHSELNLSSLELGDSALYFCASSGLRGATHTQYFGPGTRLTVL.

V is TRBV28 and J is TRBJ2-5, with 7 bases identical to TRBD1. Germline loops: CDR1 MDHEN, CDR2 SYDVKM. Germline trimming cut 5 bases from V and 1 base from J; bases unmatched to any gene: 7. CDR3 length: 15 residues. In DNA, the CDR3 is TGTGCCAGCAGTAAACAGGGGACGTTCCAAGAGACCCAGTACTTC. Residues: CASSKQGTFQETQYF.

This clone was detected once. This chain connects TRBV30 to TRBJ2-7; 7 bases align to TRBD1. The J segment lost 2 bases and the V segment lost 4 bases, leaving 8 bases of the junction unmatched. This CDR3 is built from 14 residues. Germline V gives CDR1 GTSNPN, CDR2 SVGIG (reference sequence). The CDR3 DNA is TGTGCCTGGACTCAGGGGGACAGACCCTACGAGCAGTACTTC. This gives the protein CAWTQGDRPYEQYF.

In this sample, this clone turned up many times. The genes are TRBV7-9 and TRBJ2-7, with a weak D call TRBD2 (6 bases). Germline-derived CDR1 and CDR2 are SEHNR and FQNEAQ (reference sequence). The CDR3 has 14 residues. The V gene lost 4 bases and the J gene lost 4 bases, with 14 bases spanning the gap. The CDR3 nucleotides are TGTGCCAGCAGCTCCGGGGGAGCGGGTTACGAGCAGTACTTC. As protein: CASSSGGAGYEQYF.

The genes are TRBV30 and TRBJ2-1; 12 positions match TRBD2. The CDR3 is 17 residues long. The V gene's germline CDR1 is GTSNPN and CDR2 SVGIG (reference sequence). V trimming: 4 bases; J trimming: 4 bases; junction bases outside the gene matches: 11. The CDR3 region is CAWTAPTSGRQYNEQFF. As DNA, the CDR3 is TGTGCCTGGACTGCCCCGACTAGCGGGAGACAGTACAATGAGCAGTTCTTC.

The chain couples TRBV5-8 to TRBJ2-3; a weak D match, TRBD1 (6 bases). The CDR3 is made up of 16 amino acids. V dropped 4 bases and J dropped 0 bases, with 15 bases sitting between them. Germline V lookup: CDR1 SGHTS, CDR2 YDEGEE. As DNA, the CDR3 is TGTGCCAGCAGCCCCGGGACAACCGGGAGCACAGATACGCAGTATTTT. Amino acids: CASSPGTTGSTDTQYF.

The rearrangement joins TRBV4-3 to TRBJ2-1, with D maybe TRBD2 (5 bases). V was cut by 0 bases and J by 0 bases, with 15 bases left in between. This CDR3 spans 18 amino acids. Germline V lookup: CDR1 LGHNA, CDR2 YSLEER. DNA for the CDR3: TGCGCCAGCAGCCAAGAGTGGGTCGGGGAGAGCTCCTACAATGAGCAGTTCTTC. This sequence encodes CASSQEWVGESSYNEQFF.

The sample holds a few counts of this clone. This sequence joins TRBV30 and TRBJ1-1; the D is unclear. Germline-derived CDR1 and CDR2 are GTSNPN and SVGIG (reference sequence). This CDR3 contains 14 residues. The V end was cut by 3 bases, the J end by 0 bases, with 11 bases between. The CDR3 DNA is TGTGCCTGGAGGGGGAACTACATGAACACTGAAGCTTTCTTT. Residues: CAWRGNYMNTEAFF.

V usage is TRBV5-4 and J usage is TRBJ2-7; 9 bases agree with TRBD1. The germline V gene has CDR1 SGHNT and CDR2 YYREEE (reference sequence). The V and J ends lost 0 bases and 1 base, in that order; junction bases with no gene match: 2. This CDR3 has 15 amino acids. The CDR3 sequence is CASSLGGQGSYEQYF. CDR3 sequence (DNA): TGTGCCAGCAGCTTGGGGGGACAGGGTTCCTACGAGCAGTACTTC.

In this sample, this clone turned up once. The CDR3 DNA reads TGCGCCAGCAGCCGGGACGGGAGCGGGGGCACAGATACGCAGTATTTT. Amino acids: CASSRDGSGGTDTQYF. The genes are TRBV4-1 and TRBJ2-3; 7 bases line up with TRBD2. Trimming took 4 bases from V and 1 from J; bases not matched to a gene: 8. The V gene's germline CDR1 is MGHRA and CDR2 YSYEKL. The CDR3 covers 16 residues.

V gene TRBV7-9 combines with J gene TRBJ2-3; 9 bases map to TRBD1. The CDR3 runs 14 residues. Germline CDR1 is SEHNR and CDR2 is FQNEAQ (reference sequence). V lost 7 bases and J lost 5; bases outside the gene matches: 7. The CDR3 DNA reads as TGTGCCAGCACGGGGACAGGGACACAAGATACGCAGTATTTT. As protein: CASTGTGTQDTQYF.